This T cell receptor beta chain was sequenced during a study of OX40 agonist ivuxolimab in advanced cancers. General notes on the study: Ivuxolimab was an agonistic, fully human IgG2 monoclonal antibody directed against OX40 (CD134), a costimulatory receptor. Intravenous ivuxolimab was administered to patients every 2 weeks at six dose levels: 0.01, 0.1, 0.3, 1.5, 3 and 10 mg/kg. The point of sequencing TCRbeta in the periphery was to test whether ivuxolimab changed TCR sequence diversity and drove clonal T-cell expansion. In the dose-escalation cohort, over 65% of patients were male, and the mean age was roughly 60 years, with a range of about 23 to 80. Partial responses occurred in three dose-escalation patients, of whom one had hepatocellular carcinoma and two had cutaneous melanoma. Of the 50 to 55 dose-escalation patients, hepatocellular carcinoma was present in 19, melanoma in around 15, renal cell carcinoma in 9 and head and neck cancer in 9. Patients were allowed to have had prior anti-PD-1, anti-PD-L1 or anti-CTLA-4 therapy, and approximately 40% of the dose-escalation patients had been treated with checkpoint inhibitors. The monotherapy dose-escalation portion (N = 52 patients) of the phase I ivuxolimab trial is reported in the paper. Results the study describes overall, beyond this receptor: Clonal expansion of both CD4+ and CD8+ blood T cells was observed from baseline to week 6 at doses 0.1 to 3.0 mg/kg. In the 0.1-3.0 mg/kg groups, partial responders were among the patients with the lowest normalized peripheral clonal expansion, particularly in CD8+ T cells. The antigen specificity of the clonally expanded peripheral T cells was not determined. Low levels of normalized T-cell clonal expansion were also shown by some nonresponding patients. On average, CD8+ T cells showed more expanded clones than CD4+ T cells after ivuxolimab.

Patients with a history of autoimmune disease or receiving systemic immunosuppression were excluded from the trial. Peripheral blood for TCR sequencing was collected from all dose cohorts at baseline, on cycle 4 day 1, and on cycle 7 day 1. The samples were taken from a phase I, first-in-human, multicenter, open-label dose-escalation trial of ivuxolimab. Adults with locally advanced or metastatic melanoma, renal cell carcinoma, hepatocellular carcinoma or head and neck squamous cell carcinoma were enrolled in the trial. CD4+ and CD8+ T cells were sorted separately from peripheral blood before TCR sequencing. Regarding this clone: No antigen is known for it. Base quality data are lacking; no much larger clone is found one base away.

The CDR3 contains 12 residues, cysteine and phenylalanine counted. Only the CDR3 part of the read is kept: 36 bases, read in frame from the first base. V is cut by 8 bases and J by 6 bases, and the space between the germline ends is 11 bases. In the germline V gene (reference sequence), CDR1 corresponds to SGHAT and CDR2 to FQDESV. To sequence the TCRbeta CDR3 region, genomic DNA was isolated from the sorted cells. The immunoSEQ Assay was used for sequencing of TCRbeta CDR3 regions. Entries here come from immuneACCESS through TCRdb and include only in-frame sequences with V and J called. Some clones fail to appear in such tables; in the studies checked, an unresolved V gene covers under half of the shortfall, and the cause of the remainder is unknown. The sample table lists about 22,000 clones, about nine tenths of them with a count of one. Over 25% of the sample belongs to the ten largest clones.

This clonotype was obtained from an adult with an advanced solid tumor such as melanoma, head and neck, liver or kidney cancer. The material was CD4+ or CD8+ T cells sorted from blood, obtained in a trial of the OX40 agonist ivuxolimab. This receptor chain uses TRBV11-1 and TRBJ2-1, with the D gene call left open. At the DNA level, the sequence is TGTGCCAGCGAAGCATTCAGCAATGAGCAGTTCTTC. This yields the protein CASEAFSNEQFF.